This is a list of T cell receptor beta chains from one sample in a study of OX40 agonist ivuxolimab in advanced cancers. TCRdb's table, derived via immunoSEQ multiplex PCR, lists solely in-frame clones and lacks some. The sample lists about 150,000 clones, 90% occurring once. The sample here was CD4+ or CD8+ T cells sorted from blood, taken in a trial of the OX40 agonist ivuxolimab. These receptor sequences come from an adult with an advanced solid tumor such as melanoma, head and neck, liver or kidney cancer. The CDR3 runs from the conserved cysteine through the conserved F or W. A D gene is named only where the DNA matches it firmly. Size values are once, few and many counts, or a class for expanded clones, and some rows have none.

abundance: .; v_gene: TRBV7-2; j_gene: TRBJ2-2; d_gene: TRBD1; CDR3nt: TGTGCCAGCAGAACCGGGACAGAGAACTCCGGGGAGCTGTTTTTT; CDR3aa: CASRTGTENSGELFF
abundance: .; v_gene: TRBV2; j_gene: TRBJ1-1; d_gene: TRBD1; CDR3nt: TGTGCCAGCGGGCCAGGGGGCCTCCTGAACACTGAAGCTTTCTTT; CDR3aa: CASGPGGLLNTEAFF
abundance: .; v_gene: TRBV5-4; j_gene: TRBJ1-1; d_gene: TRBD1; CDR3nt: TGTGCCAGCAGCTTGACAGGGGAGGCGAACACTGAAGCTTTCTTT; CDR3aa: CASSLTGEANTEAFF
abundance: .; v_gene: TRBV5-4; j_gene: TRBJ2-1; d_gene: .; CDR3nt: TGTGCCAGCAGCTTGGAGGGCAGGACCTCTTCCTACAATGAGCAGTTCTTC; CDR3aa: CASSLEGRTSSYNEQFF
abundance: .; v_gene: TRBV7-8; j_gene: TRBJ1-5; d_gene: TRBD1; CDR3nt: TGTGCCAGCAGCCGAGACAGGGGGGGTCAGCCCCAGCATTTT; CDR3aa: CASSRDRGGQPQHF
abundance: .; v_gene: TRBV15; j_gene: TRBJ2-7; d_gene: .; CDR3nt: TGTGCCACCAGCAGAGATCCATCGAGGGTAGGCTCCTACGAGCAGTACTTC; CDR3aa: CATSRDPSRVGSYEQYF
abundance: .; v_gene: TRBV25-1; j_gene: TRBJ1-5; d_gene: .; CDR3nt: TGTGCCAGCAGTGAATTAGGGACGGGGAATCAGCCCCAGCATTTT; CDR3aa: CASSELGTGNQPQHF
abundance: .; v_gene: TRBV4-1; j_gene: TRBJ2-6; d_gene: .; CDR3nt: TGCGCCAGCAGCCAAGGGGTACAGGGACGGAGGGGGGCCAACGTCCTGACTTTC; CDR3aa: CASSQGVQGRRGANVLTF
abundance: .; v_gene: TRBV28; j_gene: TRBJ1-2; d_gene: .; CDR3nt: TGTGCCAGCAGTCGGGACTCACGTGGAGGCTACACCTTC; CDR3aa: CASSRDSRGGYTF
abundance: .; v_gene: TRBV6-1; j_gene: TRBJ1-5; d_gene: .; CDR3nt: TGTGCCAGCAGTGAAAATGAGCCCCAGCATTTT; CDR3aa: CASSENEPQHF
abundance: once; v_gene: TRBV29-1; j_gene: TRBJ2-7; d_gene: TRBD1; CDR3nt: TGCAGCGTTGAGCTTGACAGGGCGCCCTACGAGCAGTACTTC; CDR3aa: CSVELDRAPYEQYF
abundance: .; v_gene: TRBV5-1; j_gene: TRBJ2-5; d_gene: TRBD2; CDR3nt: TGCGCCAGCAGAATAGCGGGAGGCGCCGAGACCCAGTACTTC; CDR3aa: CASRIAGGAETQYF
abundance: .; v_gene: TRBV18; j_gene: TRBJ1-2; d_gene: .; CDR3nt: TGTGCCAGCTCTTCTACTTCGACTCCCAACTATGGCTACACCTTC; CDR3aa: CASSSTSTPNYGYTF
abundance: .; v_gene: TRBV7-9; j_gene: TRBJ1-4; d_gene: .; CDR3nt: TGTGCCAGCAGTCGTCTATCCGGAAATGAAAAACTGTTTTTT; CDR3aa: CASSRLSGNEKLFF
abundance: .; v_gene: TRBV11-3; j_gene: TRBJ2-3; d_gene: TRBD2; CDR3nt: TGTGCCAGCAGCAGACCTCCCGGACTAGAGAGCACAGATACGCAGTATTTT; CDR3aa: CASSRPPGLESTDTQYF
abundance: .; v_gene: TRBV4-1; j_gene: TRBJ2-5; d_gene: TRBD2; CDR3nt: TGCGCCAGCAGCTCTCGGACTAGCGGGAGTTTGCAGACCCAGTACTTC; CDR3aa: CASSSRTSGSLQTQYF
abundance: few; v_gene: TRBV28; j_gene: TRBJ1-5; d_gene: TRBD1; CDR3nt: TGTGCCAGCTCAAGGGACAGTAATCAGCCCCAGCATTTT; CDR3aa: CASSRDSNQPQHF
abundance: few; v_gene: TRBV9; j_gene: TRBJ2-7; d_gene: .; CDR3nt: TGTGCCAGCAGCGTCGACAGTTCCTACGAGCAGTACTTC; CDR3aa: CASSVDSSYEQYF
abundance: once; v_gene: TRBV18; j_gene: TRBJ1-3; d_gene: TRBD1; CDR3nt: TGTGCCAGCTCACGGGACAGGGAAGTACTCGGAAACACCATATATTTT; CDR3aa: CASSRDREVLGNTIYF
abundance: .; v_gene: TRBV6-5; j_gene: TRBJ2-7; d_gene: TRBD2; CDR3nt: TGTGCCAGCAGTAGGACTAGCGGGATACTGGAGCAGTACTTC; CDR3aa: CASSRTSGILEQYF
abundance: .; v_gene: TRBV7-9; j_gene: TRBJ2-7; d_gene: TRBD2; CDR3nt: TGTGCCAGCAGCTCGGACGGGATAAGACTAGCGGGACCCTACGAGCAGTACTTC; CDR3aa: CASSSDGIRLAGPYEQYF
abundance: .; v_gene: TRBV6-5; j_gene: TRBJ1-5; d_gene: .; CDR3nt: TGTGCCAGCAGTTTAGGGGAGAGTCAGCCCCAGCATTTT; CDR3aa: CASSLGESQPQHF
abundance: .; v_gene: TRBV27; j_gene: TRBJ1-1; d_gene: .; CDR3nt: TGTGCCAGCAGTTTAGAGGGGAACACTGAAGCTTTCTTT; CDR3aa: CASSLEGNTEAFF
abundance: .; v_gene: TRBV19; j_gene: TRBJ1-1; d_gene: .; CDR3nt: TGTGCCAGTAGTACCCCTTTCAAGAGGATGAACACTGAAGCTTTCTTT; CDR3aa: CASSTPFKRMNTEAFF
abundance: .; v_gene: TRBV21-1; j_gene: TRBJ1-1; d_gene: .; CDR3nt: TGTGCCAGCAGCCAGGGACAGATGAACACTGAAGCTTTCTTT; CDR3aa: CASSQGQMNTEAFF
abundance: .; v_gene: TRBV7-2; j_gene: TRBJ2-3; d_gene: .; CDR3nt: TGTGCCAGCAGCTTTCAGGTCCGGGAGTGGGGGACAGATACGCAGTATTTT; CDR3aa: CASSFQVREWGTDTQYF
abundance: .; v_gene: TRBV19; j_gene: TRBJ2-7; d_gene: TRBD1; CDR3nt: TGTGCCACTGGGACAGGGGGCAACGAGCAGTACTTC; CDR3aa: CATGTGGNEQYF
abundance: .; v_gene: TRBV9; j_gene: TRBJ1-6; d_gene: .; CDR3nt: TGTGCCAGCAGCGTACGGCGAGATAATTCACCCCTCCACTTT; CDR3aa: CASSVRRDNSPLHF
abundance: once; v_gene: TRBV15; j_gene: TRBJ1-2; d_gene: TRBD1; CDR3nt: TGTGCCACCAGCACGGGGACAGGGGTTACATCGGGCTATGGCTACACCTTC; CDR3aa: CATSTGTGVTSGYGYTF
abundance: .; v_gene: TRBV14; j_gene: TRBJ2-6; d_gene: .; CDR3nt: TGTGCCAGCAGCCAAGGGGGAGCAGGGGCCAACGTCCTGACTTTC; CDR3aa: CASSQGGAGANVLTF
abundance: .; v_gene: TRBV28; j_gene: TRBJ1-5; d_gene: .; CDR3nt: TGTGCCAGCACCATAAAATGGGTAGGGAGCAATCAGCCCCAGCATTTT; CDR3aa: CASTIKWVGSNQPQHF
abundance: .; v_gene: TRBV19; j_gene: TRBJ2-7; d_gene: .; CDR3nt: TGTGCCAGTGGGGGAGCCAATTCCTACGAGCAGTACTTC; CDR3aa: CASGGANSYEQYF
abundance: .; v_gene: TRBV19; j_gene: TRBJ2-7; d_gene: .; CDR3nt: TGTGCCAGTAGCTCAGACTACGAGCAGTACTTC; CDR3aa: CASSSDYEQYF
abundance: .; v_gene: TRBV28; j_gene: TRBJ2-7; d_gene: .; CDR3nt: TGTGCCAGCAGTTTATGGTCGAGGGGGCAGTACTTC; CDR3aa: CASSLWSRGQYF
abundance: .; v_gene: TRBV10-2; j_gene: TRBJ1-1; d_gene: .; CDR3nt: TGCGCCAGCAGCGACAGGATCACTGAAGCTTTCTTT; CDR3aa: CASSDRITEAFF
abundance: .; v_gene: TRBV18; j_gene: TRBJ1-4; d_gene: TRBD1; CDR3nt: TGTGCCAGCTCTTACTCCGGGACAGGGAATGAAAAACTGTTTTTT; CDR3aa: CASSYSGTGNEKLFF
abundance: .; v_gene: TRBV7-7; j_gene: TRBJ2-5; d_gene: .; CDR3nt: TGTGCTAGCAGCCTACGGACGGCGGGCCCCGAGACCCAGTACTTC; CDR3aa: CASSLRTAGPETQYF
abundance: once; v_gene: TRBV27; j_gene: TRBJ1-3; d_gene: .; CDR3nt: TGTGCCAGCAGCCGGCAGGGAAGATCTGGAAACACCATATATTTT; CDR3aa: CASSRQGRSGNTIYF
abundance: .; v_gene: TRBV19; j_gene: TRBJ2-4; d_gene: .; CDR3nt: TGTGCCAGCAGTGACACTGCTGGGATAAGGGCCAAAAACATTCAGTACTTC; CDR3aa: CASSDTAGIRAKNIQYF
abundance: .; v_gene: TRBV14; j_gene: TRBJ1-5; d_gene: TRBD1; CDR3nt: TGTGCCAGCAGCCAGACAGGGATGGGTCAGCCCCAGCATTTT; CDR3aa: CASSQTGMGQPQHF
abundance: .; v_gene: TRBV28; j_gene: TRBJ2-1; d_gene: .; CDR3nt: TGTGCCAGCAGGGTTGAGGGTGGAATCCAAGCGAAGTTCTTC; CDR3aa: CASRVEGGIQAKFF
abundance: .; v_gene: TRBV5-6; j_gene: TRBJ2-3; d_gene: .; CDR3nt: TGTGCCAGCAGCCTCGTGGTAGCTCCACCGTTGGATACGCAGTATTTT; CDR3aa: CASSLVVAPPLDTQYF
abundance: .; v_gene: TRBV11-2; j_gene: TRBJ1-6; d_gene: .; CDR3nt: TGTGCCAGCAGCTTATCCTTTCGAAGCAGGGGACGTTCACCCCTCCACTTT; CDR3aa: CASSLSFRSRGRSPLHF
abundance: once; v_gene: TRBV6-6; j_gene: TRBJ1-2; d_gene: .; CDR3nt: TGTGCCAGCAGTGGCCCGGGACTATACGGTTATGGCTACACCTTC; CDR3aa: CASSGPGLYGYGYTF
abundance: .; v_gene: TRBV27; j_gene: TRBJ1-2; d_gene: TRBD1; CDR3nt: TGTGCCAGCAGCCTGGGGGACAGCTATGGCTACACCTTC; CDR3aa: CASSLGDSYGYTF
abundance: .; v_gene: TRBV19; j_gene: TRBJ2-7; d_gene: .; CDR3nt: TGTGCCAGTAGTCCCTCCTTCGCCAACACCTACGAGCAGTACTTC; CDR3aa: CASSPSFANTYEQYF
abundance: .; v_gene: TRBV5-1; j_gene: TRBJ2-7; d_gene: .; CDR3nt: TGCGCCAGCAGCTTGGAGGTGGGCGCGGGGCATGAGCAGTACTTC; CDR3aa: CASSLEVGAGHEQYF
abundance: .; v_gene: TRBV5-1; j_gene: TRBJ2-7; d_gene: .; CDR3nt: TGCGCCAGCAGCTTGTTAGGCAGCACCTACGAGCAGTACTTC; CDR3aa: CASSLLGSTYEQYF
abundance: .; v_gene: TRBV28; j_gene: TRBJ1-1; d_gene: .; CDR3nt: TGTGCCAGCAGTTCTATGAACACTGAAGCTTTCTTT; CDR3aa: CASSSMNTEAFF
abundance: .; v_gene: TRBV9; j_gene: TRBJ1-4; d_gene: .; CDR3nt: TGTGCCAGCAGCGTAGCGGCAGGCAAACTGTTTTTT; CDR3aa: CASSVAAGKLFF
abundance: .; v_gene: TRBV7-7; j_gene: TRBJ2-5; d_gene: .; CDR3nt: TGTGCTAGCAGCAACTCCGGGACGGAGGGAGAGACCCAGTACTTC; CDR3aa: CASSNSGTEGETQYF
abundance: .; v_gene: TRBV28; j_gene: TRBJ2-1; d_gene: TRBD1; CDR3nt: TGTGCCAGCAGTTTAGGAGGGACAGGGAAAGGTGAGCAGTTCTTC; CDR3aa: CASSLGGTGKGEQFF
abundance: .; v_gene: TRBV6-1; j_gene: TRBJ2-5; d_gene: .; CDR3nt: TGTGCCAGCAGTGAAGAGTCCCAGTACTTC; CDR3aa: CASSEESQYF
abundance: .; v_gene: TRBV30; j_gene: TRBJ1-5; d_gene: TRBD1; CDR3nt: TGTGCCTGGAGTCACCCAGGGACAGGGGGTCAGCCCCAGCATTTT; CDR3aa: CAWSHPGTGGQPQHF
abundance: .; v_gene: TRBV18; j_gene: TRBJ2-7; d_gene: TRBD1; CDR3nt: TGTGCCAGCTCCCCGACAGGGGATCAAACGCGCGAGCAGTACTTC; CDR3aa: CASSPTGDQTREQYF